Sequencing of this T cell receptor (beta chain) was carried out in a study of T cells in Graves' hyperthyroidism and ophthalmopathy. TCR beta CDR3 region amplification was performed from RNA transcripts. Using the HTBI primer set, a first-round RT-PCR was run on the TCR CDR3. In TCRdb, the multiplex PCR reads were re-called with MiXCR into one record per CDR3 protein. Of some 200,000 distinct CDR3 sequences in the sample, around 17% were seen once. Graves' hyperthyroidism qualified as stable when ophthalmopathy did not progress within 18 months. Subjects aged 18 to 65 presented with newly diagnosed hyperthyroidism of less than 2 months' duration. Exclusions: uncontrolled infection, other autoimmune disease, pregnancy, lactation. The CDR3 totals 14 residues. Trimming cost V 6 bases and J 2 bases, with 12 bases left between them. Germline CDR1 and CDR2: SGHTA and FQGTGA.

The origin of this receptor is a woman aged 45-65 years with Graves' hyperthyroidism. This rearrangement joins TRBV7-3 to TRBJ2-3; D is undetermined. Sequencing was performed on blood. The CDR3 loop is CASSLTSTTDTQYF. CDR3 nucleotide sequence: TGTGCCAGCAGTCTCACATCCACCACAGATACGCAGTATTTT.